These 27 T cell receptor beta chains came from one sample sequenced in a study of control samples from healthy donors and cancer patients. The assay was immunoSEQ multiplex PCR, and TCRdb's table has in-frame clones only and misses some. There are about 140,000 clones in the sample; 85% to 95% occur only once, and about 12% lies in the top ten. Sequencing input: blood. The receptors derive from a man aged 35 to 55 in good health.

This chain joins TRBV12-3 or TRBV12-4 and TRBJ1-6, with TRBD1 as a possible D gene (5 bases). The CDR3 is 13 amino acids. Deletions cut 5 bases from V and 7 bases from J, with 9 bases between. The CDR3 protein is CASSPRQNSPLHF. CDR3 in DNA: TGTGCCAGCAGTCCGCGACAGAATTCACCCCTCCACTTT.

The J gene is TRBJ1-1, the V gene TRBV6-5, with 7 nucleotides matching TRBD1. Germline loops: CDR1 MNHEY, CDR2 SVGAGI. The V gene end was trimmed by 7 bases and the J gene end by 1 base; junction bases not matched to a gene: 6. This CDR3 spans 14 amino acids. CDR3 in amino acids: CASITTGSNTEAFF. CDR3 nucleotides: TGTGCCAGCATTACGACAGGGTCGAACACTGAAGCTTTCTTT.

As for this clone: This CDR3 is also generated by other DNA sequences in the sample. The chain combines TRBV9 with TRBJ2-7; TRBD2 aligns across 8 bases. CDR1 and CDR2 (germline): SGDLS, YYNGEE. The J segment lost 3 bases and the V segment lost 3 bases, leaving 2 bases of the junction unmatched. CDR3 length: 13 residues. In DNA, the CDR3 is TGTGCCAGCAGCGCCGGGAGGGGCTACGAGCAGTACTTC. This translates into CASSAGRGYEQYF.

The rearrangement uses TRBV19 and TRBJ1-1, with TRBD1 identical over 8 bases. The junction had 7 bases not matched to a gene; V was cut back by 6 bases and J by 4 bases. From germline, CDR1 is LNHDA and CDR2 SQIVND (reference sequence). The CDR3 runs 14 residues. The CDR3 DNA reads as TGTGCCAGTAGCGACAGGGGTTTGGGCACTGAAGCTTTCTTT. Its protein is CASSDRGLGTEAFF.

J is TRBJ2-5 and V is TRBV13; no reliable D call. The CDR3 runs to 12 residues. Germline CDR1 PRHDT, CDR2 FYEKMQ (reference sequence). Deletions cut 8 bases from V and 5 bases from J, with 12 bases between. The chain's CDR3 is CASRAFGETQYF. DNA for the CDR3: TGTGCCAGCCGGGCCTTCGGGGAGACCCAGTACTTC.

CDR3 in amino acids: CASRKGATGELFF. In DNA form, the CDR3 reads TGTGCCAGCAGGAAGGGGGCCACCGGGGAGCTGTTTTTT. The chain is built from TRBV2 and TRBJ2-2; 7 bases are a match to TRBD1. V lost 6 bases and J lost 4; bases outside the gene matches: 2. Germline V CDR1 and CDR2: SNHLY, FYNNEI. The CDR3 consists of 13 residues.

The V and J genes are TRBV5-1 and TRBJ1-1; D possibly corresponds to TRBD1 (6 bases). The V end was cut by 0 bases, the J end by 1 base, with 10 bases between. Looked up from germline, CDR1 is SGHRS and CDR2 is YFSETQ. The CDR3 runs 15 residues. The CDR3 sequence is CASSLEGVENTEAFF. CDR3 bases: TGCGCCAGCAGCTTGGAGGGGGTTGAGAACACTGAAGCTTTCTTT.

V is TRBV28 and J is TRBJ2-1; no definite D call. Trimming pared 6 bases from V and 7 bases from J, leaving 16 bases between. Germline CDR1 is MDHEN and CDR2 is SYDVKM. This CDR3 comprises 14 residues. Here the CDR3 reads CASSYAGMVNEQFF. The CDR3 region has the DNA TGTGCCAGCAGCTACGCCGGTATGGTTAATGAGCAGTTCTTC.

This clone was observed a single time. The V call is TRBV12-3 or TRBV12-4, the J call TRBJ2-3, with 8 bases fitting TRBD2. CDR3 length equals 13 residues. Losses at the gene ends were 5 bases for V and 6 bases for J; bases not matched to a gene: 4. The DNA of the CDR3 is TGTGCCAGCAGTAACGGGGGGGCGGATACGCAGTATTTT. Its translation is CASSNGGADTQYF.

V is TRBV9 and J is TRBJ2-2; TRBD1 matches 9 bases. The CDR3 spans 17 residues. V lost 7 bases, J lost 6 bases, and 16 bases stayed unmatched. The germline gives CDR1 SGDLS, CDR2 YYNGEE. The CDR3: CASRILFGQGNPGELFF. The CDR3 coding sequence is TGTGCCAGCCGGATTCTGTTTGGACAGGGGAATCCCGGGGAGCTGTTTTTT.

The CDR3 sequence is CASSSPTTGSETQYF. CDR3 nucleotides: TGTGCCAGCAGTTCTCCTACTACAGGGTCCGAGACCCAGTACTTC. The V call is TRBV6-6, the J call TRBJ2-5; D is possibly TRBD1 (6 bases). The CDR3 runs to 15 residues. The V gene's germline CDR1 is MNHNY and CDR2 SVGAGI (reference sequence). The V end lost 4 bases, the J end lost 5 bases, and 17 bases lay between the germline ends.

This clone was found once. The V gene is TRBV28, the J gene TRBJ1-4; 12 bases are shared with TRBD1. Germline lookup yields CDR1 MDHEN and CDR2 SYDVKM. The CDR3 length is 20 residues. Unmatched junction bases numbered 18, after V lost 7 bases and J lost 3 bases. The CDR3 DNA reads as TGTGCCAGCAAATCTCTTACCGGGACAGGGGGCGATGGAGCTAATGAAAAACTGTTTTTT. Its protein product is CASKSLTGTGGDGANEKLFF.

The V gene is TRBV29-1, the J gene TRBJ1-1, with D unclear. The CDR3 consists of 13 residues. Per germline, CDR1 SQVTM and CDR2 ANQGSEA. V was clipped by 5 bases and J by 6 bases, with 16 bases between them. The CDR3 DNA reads TGCAGCGTTACTCGGCGGGGAAACCCTGAAGCTTTCTTT. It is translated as CSVTRRGNPEAFF. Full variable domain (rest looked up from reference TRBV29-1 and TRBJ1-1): SAVISQKPSRDICQRGTSLTIQCQVDSQVTMMFWYRQQPGQSLTLIATANQGSEATYESGFVIDKFPISRPNLTFSTLTVSNMSPEDSSIYLCSVTRRGNPEAFFGQGTRLTVV.

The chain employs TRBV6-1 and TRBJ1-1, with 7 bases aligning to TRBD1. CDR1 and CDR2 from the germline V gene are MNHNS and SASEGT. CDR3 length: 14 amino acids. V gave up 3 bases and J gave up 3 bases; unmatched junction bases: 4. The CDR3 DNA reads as TGTGCCAGCAGTGAGTCAGGGGGGGACACTGAAGCTTTCTTT. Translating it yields CASSESGGDTEAFF.

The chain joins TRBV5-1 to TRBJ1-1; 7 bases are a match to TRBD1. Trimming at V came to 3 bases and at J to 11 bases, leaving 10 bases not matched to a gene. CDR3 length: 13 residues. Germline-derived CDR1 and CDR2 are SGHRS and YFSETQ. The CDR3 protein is CASSSGQNRGAFF. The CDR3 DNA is TGCGCCAGCAGCTCGGGACAGAATCGGGGGGCTTTCTTT. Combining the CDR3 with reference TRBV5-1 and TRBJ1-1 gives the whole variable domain KAGVTQTPRYLIKTRGQQVTLSCSPISGHRSVSWYQQTPGQGLQFLFEYFSETQRNKGNFPGRFSGRQFSNSRSEMNVSTLELGDSALYLCASSSGQNRGAFFGQGTRLTVV.

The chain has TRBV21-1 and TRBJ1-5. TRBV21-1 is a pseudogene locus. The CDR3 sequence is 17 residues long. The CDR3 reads CASSKADLWGNNQPQHF. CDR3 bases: TGTGCCAGCAGCAAAGCGGACTTGTGGGGTAACAATCAGCCCCAGCATTTT.

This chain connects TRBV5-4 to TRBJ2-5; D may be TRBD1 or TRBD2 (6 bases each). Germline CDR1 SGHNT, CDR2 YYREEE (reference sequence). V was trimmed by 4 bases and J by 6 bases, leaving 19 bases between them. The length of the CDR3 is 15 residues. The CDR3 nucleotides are TGTGCCAGCAGCCAGACGGAGGGGGGTTTGAAGACCCAGTACTTC. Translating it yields CASSQTEGGLKTQYF.

CDR3 amino acids: CASIMTGSYEQYF. The CDR3 coding sequence is TGTGCCAGCATCATGACAGGATCCTACGAGCAGTACTTC. J is TRBJ2-7 and V is TRBV12-3 or TRBV12-4; possibly TRBD1 for D (6 bases). V dropped 7 bases and J dropped 1 base, with 11 bases sitting between them. The CDR3 is 13 amino acids.

DNA of the CDR3: TGTGCCAGCAGCTCTAGCGGGAGCTCCTACGAGCAGTACTTC. Its translation is CASSSSGSSYEQYF. V and J are TRBV6-5 and TRBJ2-7; 10 nucleotides match TRBD2. Losses at the gene ends were 6 bases for V and 0 bases for J; bases not matched to a gene: 2. From germline, CDR1 is MNHEY and CDR2 SVGAGI. CDR3 length: 14 residues.

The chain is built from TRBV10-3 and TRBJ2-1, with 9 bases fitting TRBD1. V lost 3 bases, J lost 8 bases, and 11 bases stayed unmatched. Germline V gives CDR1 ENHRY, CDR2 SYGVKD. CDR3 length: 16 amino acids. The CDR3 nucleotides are TGTGCCATCAGTGAAACCGGGACAGGGCCTTCTGATGAGCAGTTCTTC. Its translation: CAISETGTGPSDEQFF.

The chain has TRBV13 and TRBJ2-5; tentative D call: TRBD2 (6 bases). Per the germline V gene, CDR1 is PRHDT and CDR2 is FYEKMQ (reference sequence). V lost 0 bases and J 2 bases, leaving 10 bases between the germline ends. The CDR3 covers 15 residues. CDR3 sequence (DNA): TGTGCCAGCAGCTTAGGAGCGGGTCTTCAAGAGACCCAGTACTTC. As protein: CASSLGAGLQETQYF.

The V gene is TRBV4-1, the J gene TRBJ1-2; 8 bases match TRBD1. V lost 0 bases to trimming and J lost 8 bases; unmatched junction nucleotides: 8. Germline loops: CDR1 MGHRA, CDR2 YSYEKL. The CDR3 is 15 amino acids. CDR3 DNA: TGCGCCAGCAGCCAAGATAACAGGGGGTGGGAAGGCTACACCTTC. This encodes CASSQDNRGWEGYTF.

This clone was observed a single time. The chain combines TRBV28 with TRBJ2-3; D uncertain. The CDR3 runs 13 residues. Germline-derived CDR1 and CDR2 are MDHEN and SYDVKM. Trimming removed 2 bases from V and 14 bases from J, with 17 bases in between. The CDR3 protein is CASSLGYLSGPYF. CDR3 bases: TGTGCCAGCAGTTTAGGGTATCTATCGGGCCCGTATTTT.

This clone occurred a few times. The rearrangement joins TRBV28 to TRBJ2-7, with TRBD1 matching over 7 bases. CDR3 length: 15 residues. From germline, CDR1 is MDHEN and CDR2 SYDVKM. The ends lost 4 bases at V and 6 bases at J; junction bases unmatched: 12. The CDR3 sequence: CASSSEDRFRIEQYF. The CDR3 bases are TGTGCCAGCAGTTCCGAGGACAGGTTCCGCATCGAGCAGTACTTC.

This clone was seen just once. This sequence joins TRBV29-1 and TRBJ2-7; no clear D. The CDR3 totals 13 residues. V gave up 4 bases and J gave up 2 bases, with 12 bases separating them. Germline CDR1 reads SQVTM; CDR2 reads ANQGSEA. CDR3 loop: CSVALRLTYEQYF. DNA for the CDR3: TGCAGCGTTGCCCTCAGACTTACCTACGAGCAGTACTTC.

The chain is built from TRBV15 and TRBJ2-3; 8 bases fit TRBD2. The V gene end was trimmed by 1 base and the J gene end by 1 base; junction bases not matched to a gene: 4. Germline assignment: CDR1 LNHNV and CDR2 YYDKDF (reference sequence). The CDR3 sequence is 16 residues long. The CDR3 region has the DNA TGTGCCACCAGCAGAGTCAGCGGGAGACGCACAGATACGCAGTATTTT. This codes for CATSRVSGRRTDTQYF. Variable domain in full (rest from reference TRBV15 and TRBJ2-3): DAMVIQNPRYQVTQFGKPVTLSCSQTLNHNVMYWYQQKSSQAPKLLFHYYDKDFNNEADTPDNFQSRRPNTSFCFLDIRSPGLGDTAMYLCATSRVSGRRTDTQYFGPGTRLTVL.

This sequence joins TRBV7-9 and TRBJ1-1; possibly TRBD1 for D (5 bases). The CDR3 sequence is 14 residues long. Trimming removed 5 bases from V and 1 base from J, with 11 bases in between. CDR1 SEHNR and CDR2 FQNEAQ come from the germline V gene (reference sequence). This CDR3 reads CASSPRAANTEAFF. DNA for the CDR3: TGTGCCAGCAGCCCCAGGGCAGCGAACACTGAAGCTTTCTTT.